These T cell receptor beta chains were read from a single sample in a study of a mutant IDH1 vaccine in newly diagnosed glioma. Sequenced by immunoSEQ multiplex PCR; TCRdb stores in-frame clones only, minus some. The profile shows 69,000 or so clones, 85% to 90% of them singletons. Their antigens are not known. The sample consisted of PBMCs, taken from a glioma patient whose treatment included an IDH1 peptide vaccine. These receptors originate from a man aged 25 to 45 with glioma. Both conserved end residues are part of each CDR3. The D gene is left open where the match is weak. Not every row has a clone size; where given, it reads once, few, many or a size class.

v_call	d_call	j_call	clone_size	cdr3_nt	cdr3_aa
TRBV30	TRBD1	TRBJ2-7	few	TGTGCCTGGCTGGGGACAGGGTGGAAAGAGCAGTACTTC	CAWLGTGWKEQYF
TRBV4-2	NA	TRBJ2-5	NA	TGTGCCAGCAGCCAAGCCCAATTAGGGGCGCAAGAGACCCAGTACTTC	CASSQAQLGAQETQYF
TRBV7-2	TRBD2	TRBJ2-2	NA	TGTGCCAGCAGCTTAGAGGGACTAGCGGGGACGAACACCGGGGAGCTGTTTTTT	CASSLEGLAGTNTGELFF
TRBV30	NA	TRBJ2-7	NA	TGTGCCTGGAGTCCGCAGCCCTACGAGCAGTACTTC	CAWSPQPYEQYF
TRBV11-2	TRBD1	TRBJ2-7	NA	TGTGCCAGCAGCCGAGGACAGGGCCAGTACTTC	CASSRGQGQYF
TRBV29-1	NA	TRBJ2-7	NA	TGCAGCGTCCTTACTTACGAGCAGTACTTC	CSVLTYEQYF
TRBV7-2	NA	TRBJ1-1	few	TGTGCCAGCAGCTTCTCCAGGGCAACTGAAGCTTTCTTT	CASSFSRATEAFF
TRBV19	NA	TRBJ1-1	NA	TGTGCCAGTAGTTACCGACCCCGACAGATGGCCACTGAAGCTTTCTTT	CASSYRPRQMATEAFF
TRBV27	TRBD1	TRBJ2-7	NA	TGTGCCAGCAGTCACCCTTGGGACAGGGTGGGCGAGCAGTACTTC	CASSHPWDRVGEQYF
TRBV6-6	NA	TRBJ1-1	NA	TGTGCCAGCAGGCCCGGGGGGGTGAACACTGAAGCTTTCTTT	CASRPGGVNTEAFF
TRBV6-1	NA	TRBJ1-2	NA	TGTGCCAGCAGTACTCATCCGGGGCTTAATGGCTACACCTTC	CASSTHPGLNGYTF
TRBV28	TRBD1	TRBJ2-1	NA	TGTGCCAGCAGACCCCCGGGACAGACCAATGAGCAGTTCTTC	CASRPPGQTNEQFF
TRBV6-6	NA	TRBJ1-1	NA	TGTGCCAGCAGTTACGACTGGAACACTGAAGCTTTCTTT	CASSYDWNTEAFF
TRBV28	NA	TRBJ2-7	NA	TGTGCCAGCAGGGCCACCATACCTCCCTACGAGCAGTACTTC	CASRATIPPYEQYF
TRBV2	NA	TRBJ2-2	NA	TGTGCCAGCACCCCGTCCCCCTCCAACACCGGGGAGCTGTTTTTT	CASTPSPSNTGELFF
TRBV9	NA	TRBJ1-1	few	TGTGCCAGCAGCGAGGACAGCACTGAAGCTTTCTTT	CASSEDSTEAFF
TRBV28	NA	TRBJ1-3	NA	TGTGCCAGCAGTTCAGCCTCTGGAAACACCATATATTTT	CASSSASGNTIYF
TRBV5-3	NA	TRBJ1-4	NA	TGTGCCAGAAGCGGTTACTTCTCTGGGGTTGAAAAACTGTTTTTT	CARSGYFSGVEKLFF
TRBV4-2	NA	TRBJ2-3	NA	TGTGCCAGCAGCCAAGACCCCGACTGGGCGGAGGCTAGCACAGATACGCAGTATTTT	CASSQDPDWAEASTDTQYF
TRBV30	NA	TRBJ1-4	NA	TGTGCCTGGAGTTTAGGCATAGCTAATGAAAAACTGTTTTTT	CAWSLGIANEKLFF
TRBV11-2	NA	TRBJ2-7	NA	TGTGCCAGCAGCTTAGAATTGTCACGCGACGAGCAGTACTTC	CASSLELSRDEQYF
TRBV5-1	TRBD2	TRBJ2-2	NA	TGCGCCAGCAGCTTGGCGACTAGCGGGAGGAGGATCGGGGAGCTGTTTTTT	CASSLATSGRRIGELFF
TRBV20-1	NA	TRBJ1-1	few	TGCAGTGCTCCCTTAGGGAAACCTTTCTTT	CSAPLGKPFF
TRBV29-1	NA	TRBJ2-1	NA	TGCAGCGTTGGTGGAAATTCCTACAATGAGCAGTTCTTC	CSVGGNSYNEQFF
TRBV27	NA	TRBJ2-3	NA	TGTGCCAGCAGCCGACTGGGATTCACAGATACGCAGTATTTT	CASSRLGFTDTQYF
TRBV13	NA	TRBJ2-2	few	TGTGCCAGCAGCTTAGGATCGGGGATAGCGAACACCGGGGAGCTGTTTTTT	CASSLGSGIANTGELFF
TRBV2	NA	TRBJ1-1	NA	TGTGCCAGCAGTGCCTATAGTGAAGCTTTCTTT	CASSAYSEAFF
TRBV5-5	TRBD1	TRBJ2-5	NA	TGTGCCAGCAGCTTGCGACAGGGTAGAGAGACCCAGTACTTC	CASSLRQGRETQYF
TRBV28	NA	TRBJ1-2	NA	TGTGCCAGCAGTTTAAATTTTGGGGGGAAGGGGTATGGCTACACCTTC	CASSLNFGGKGYGYTF
TRBV5-4	NA	TRBJ2-2	NA	TGTGCCAGCAGCTTGGAGTTGCACACCGGGGAGCTGTTTTTT	CASSLELHTGELFF
TRBV7-9	NA	TRBJ2-5	NA	TGTGCCAGCAGCCCGACGGGAGCACGGGAGACCCAGTACTTC	CASSPTGARETQYF
TRBV5-1	TRBD1	TRBJ2-3	NA	TGCGCCAGCAGCCCCGATAGGACAGGGGGATATTTT	CASSPDRTGGYF
TRBV20-1	NA	TRBJ1-2	NA	TGCAGTGCTAGAATGGGGCGCGGCTACACCTTC	CSARMGRGYTF
TRBV7-8	NA	TRBJ1-5	NA	TGTGCCAGCAGCTTAGCGGTGGGACCCGGGGGGAGTCAGCCCCAGCATTTT	CASSLAVGPGGSQPQHF
TRBV19	TRBD1	TRBJ2-5	few	TGTGCCAGTAGTACCCCCGGGACAGGGGGATGGGAGACCCAGTACTTC	CASSTPGTGGWETQYF
TRBV28	NA	TRBJ2-7	NA	TGTGCCAGCAGTCCTCTACAGGGATCCTTTTGCTTC	CASSPLQGSFCF
TRBV7-2	NA	TRBJ2-1	NA	TGTGCCAGCAGCTTAGTGGTGGCAGCGGGCAATGAGCAGTTCTTC	CASSLVVAAGNEQFF
TRBV5-6	TRBD1	TRBJ1-3	once	TGTGCCAGCAGCTGGGGGACAGGGATGAACACCATATATTTT	CASSWGTGMNTIYF
TRBV11-2	NA	TRBJ2-7	NA	TGTGCCAGCAGCCCTCCCGTCGTTGGGGAGCAGTACTTC	CASSPPVVGEQYF
TRBV27	TRBD1	TRBJ1-5	NA	TGTGCCAGCAGTTTACGGACAGGGGGCTTTGAGCCCCAGCATTTT	CASSLRTGGFEPQHF
TRBV5-1	TRBD2	TRBJ2-7	NA	TGCGCCAGCAGCTTCGGACTAGCGGGATACGAGCAGTACTTC	CASSFGLAGYEQYF
TRBV11-2	NA	TRBJ2-7	NA	TGTGCCAGCAGCACCAGGTGGGGGACCTTGAGCTCCTACGAGCAGTACTTC	CASSTRWGTLSSYEQYF
TRBV7-9	TRBD1	TRBJ1-1	NA	TGTGCCAGCAGCCAAACCTGGACAGGGAAGGACACTGAAGCTTTCTTT	CASSQTWTGKDTEAFF
TRBV7-7	TRBD2	TRBJ2-1	once	TGTGCCAGCAGCTTGGGGCTAGCGGACTACAATGAGCAGTTCTTC	CASSLGLADYNEQFF
TRBV6-5	NA	TRBJ2-5	NA	TGTGCCAGCAGTTCCGAGATCCGGCCTCGTCGTTTGGCCCAGTACTTC	CASSSEIRPRRLAQYF
TRBV6-6	NA	TRBJ1-2	NA	TGTGCCAGCAGTTACTCGAATGGGGGGTTTCGTGGCTACACCTTC	CASSYSNGGFRGYTF
TRBV5-6	NA	TRBJ1-5	NA	TGTGCCAGCAGCTACAGAAATGGGGTCGGTCAGCCCCAGCATTTT	CASSYRNGVGQPQHF
TRBV7-2	TRBD1	TRBJ1-2	NA	TGTGCCAGCAGTTTCGACAGGGGGTTGGTAAACTATGGCTACACCTTC	CASSFDRGLVNYGYTF
TRBV7-9	NA	TRBJ1-6	NA	TGTGCCAGCAGCTTAACCGGGGCAAGTTATAATTCACCCCTCCACTTT	CASSLTGASYNSPLHF
TRBV2	TRBD1	TRBJ1-1	NA	TGTGCCAGCAGCAACGGTCTAGGACAGGGAGACACTGAAGCTTTCTTT	CASSNGLGQGDTEAFF
TRBV10-3	TRBD1	TRBJ2-2	NA	TGTGCCATCAGACAGGGGGCGTCCGGGGAGCTGTTTTTT	CAIRQGASGELFF
TRBV5-1	NA	TRBJ1-1	NA	TGCGCCAGCAGCTTTTCCGGGGGAGGAGAAACTGAAGCTTTCTTT	CASSFSGGGETEAFF
TRBV7-8	NA	TRBJ2-7	NA	TGTGCCAGCAGCTTACGGGCCCAAAGCTCCTACGAGCAGTACTTC	CASSLRAQSSYEQYF
TRBV29-1	TRBD2	TRBJ2-5	NA	TGCAGCGTTGTAGGACTAGGAGAGACCCAGTACTTC	CSVVGLGETQYF
TRBV2	TRBD1	TRBJ2-1	NA	TGTGCCAGCAGGAACAGGGGGCCCTTCAGTGAGCAGTTCTTC	CASRNRGPFSEQFF
TRBV25-1	NA	TRBJ1-1	NA	TGTGCCAGCAGTGAATCTGAAGGGAATACTGAAGCTTTCTTT	CASSESEGNTEAFF
TRBV2	NA	TRBJ1-4	NA	TGTGCCAGCAGTGCCAGACAGCTTGAAAAACTGTTTTTT	CASSARQLEKLFF